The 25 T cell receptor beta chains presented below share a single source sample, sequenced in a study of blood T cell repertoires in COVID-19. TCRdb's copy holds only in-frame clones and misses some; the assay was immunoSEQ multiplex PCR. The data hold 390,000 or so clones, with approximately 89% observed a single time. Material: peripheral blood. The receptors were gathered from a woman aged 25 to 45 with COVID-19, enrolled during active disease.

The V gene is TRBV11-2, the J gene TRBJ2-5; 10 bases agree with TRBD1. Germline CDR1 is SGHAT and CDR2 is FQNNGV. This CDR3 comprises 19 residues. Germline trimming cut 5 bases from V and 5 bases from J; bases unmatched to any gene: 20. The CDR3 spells CASSPPMGFGTGAHETQYF. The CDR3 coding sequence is TGTGCCAGCAGCCCCCCCATGGGTTTCGGGACAGGGGCCCACGAGACCCAGTACTTC.

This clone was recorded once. The CDR3 loop is CASSIAGTPGEQYF. The DNA of the CDR3 is TGTGCCAGTAGTATAGCCGGGACTCCGGGGGAGCAGTACTTC. The chain couples TRBV19 to TRBJ2-7, with TRBD2 as a possible D gene (6 bases). Germline values: CDR1 LNHDA, CDR2 SQIVND (reference sequence). V was cut by 1 base and J by 7 bases, with 14 bases left in between. The CDR3 runs to 14 residues.

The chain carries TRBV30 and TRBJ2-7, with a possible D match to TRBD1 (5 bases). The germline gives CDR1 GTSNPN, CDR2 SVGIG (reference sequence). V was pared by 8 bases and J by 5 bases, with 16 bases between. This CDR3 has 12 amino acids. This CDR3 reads CALMTDGNEQYF. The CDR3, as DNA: TGTGCCCTCATGACAGATGGTAACGAGCAGTACTTC.

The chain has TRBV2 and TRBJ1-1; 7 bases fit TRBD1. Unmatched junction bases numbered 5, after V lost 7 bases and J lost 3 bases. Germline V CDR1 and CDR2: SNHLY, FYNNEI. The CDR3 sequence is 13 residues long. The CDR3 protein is CASNNRGDTEAFF. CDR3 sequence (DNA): TGTGCCAGCAATAACAGGGGTGACACTGAAGCTTTCTTT. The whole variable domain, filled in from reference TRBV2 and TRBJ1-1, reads EPEVTQTPSHQVTQMGQEVILRCVPISNHLYFYWYRQILGQKVEFLVSFYNNEISEKSEIFDDQFSVERPDGSNFTLKIRSTKLEDSAMYFCASNNRGDTEAFFGQGTRLTVV.

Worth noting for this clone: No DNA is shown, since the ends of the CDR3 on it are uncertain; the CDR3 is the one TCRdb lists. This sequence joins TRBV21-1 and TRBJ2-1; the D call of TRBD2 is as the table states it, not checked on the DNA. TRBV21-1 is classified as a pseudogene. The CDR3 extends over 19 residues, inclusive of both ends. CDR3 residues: CASSPRPIVGPGAYNEQFF.

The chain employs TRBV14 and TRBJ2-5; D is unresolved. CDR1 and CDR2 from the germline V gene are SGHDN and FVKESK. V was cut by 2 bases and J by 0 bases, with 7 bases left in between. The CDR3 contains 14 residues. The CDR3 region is CASSQLEYQETQYF. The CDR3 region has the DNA TGTGCCAGCAGCCAACTAGAGTACCAAGAGACCCAGTACTTC.

The CDR3 here is CASSARDTIYEQYF. CDR3 nucleotides: TGTGCCAGCAGCGCCCGGGACACCATATACGAGCAGTACTTC. This chain joins TRBV7-8 and TRBJ2-7; a possible D gene is TRBD1 (6 bases). CDR3 length equals 14 residues. CDR1 and CDR2 (germline): SGHVS, FQNEAQ. V lost 5 bases to trimming and J lost 4 bases, with 15 bases between them.

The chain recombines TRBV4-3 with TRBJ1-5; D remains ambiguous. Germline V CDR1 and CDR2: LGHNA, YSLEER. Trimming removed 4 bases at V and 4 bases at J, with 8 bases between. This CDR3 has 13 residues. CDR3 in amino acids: CASSLSGNQPQHF. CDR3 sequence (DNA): TGCGCCAGCAGCCTTTCGGGGAATCAGCCCCAGCATTTT.

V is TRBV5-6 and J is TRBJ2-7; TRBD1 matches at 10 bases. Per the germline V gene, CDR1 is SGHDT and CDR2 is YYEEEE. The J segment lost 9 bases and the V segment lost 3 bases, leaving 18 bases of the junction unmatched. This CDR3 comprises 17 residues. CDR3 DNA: TGTGCCAGCAGCTGGGACAGGGGAAGGACGCAGGGTCCCGCGCAGTACTTC. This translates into CASSWDRGRTQGPAQYF.

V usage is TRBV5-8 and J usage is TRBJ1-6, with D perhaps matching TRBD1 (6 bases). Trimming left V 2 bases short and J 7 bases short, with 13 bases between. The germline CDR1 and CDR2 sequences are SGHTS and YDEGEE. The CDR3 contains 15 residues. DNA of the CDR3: TGTGCCAGCAGCTTTTTAGAAGGGGGAAATTCACCCCTCCACTTT. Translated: CASSFLEGGNSPLHF.

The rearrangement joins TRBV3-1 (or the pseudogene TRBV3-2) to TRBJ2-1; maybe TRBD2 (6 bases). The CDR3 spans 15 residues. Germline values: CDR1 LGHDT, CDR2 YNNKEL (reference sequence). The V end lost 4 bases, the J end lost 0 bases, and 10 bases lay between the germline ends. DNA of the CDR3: TGTGCCAGCAGCCCCCTCGGGAGCTCCTACAATGAGCAGTTCTTC. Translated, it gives CASSPLGSSYNEQFF.

The CDR3 spells CASSWAINTEAFF. The CDR3 bases are TGTGCCAGCAGTTGGGCCATCAACACTGAAGCTTTCTTT. This chain joins TRBV7-9 and TRBJ1-1; unclear D gene. The length of the CDR3 is 13 residues. Germline CDR1 is SEHNR and CDR2 is FQNEAQ (reference sequence). V lost 6 bases and J lost 2, with 10 bases in between.

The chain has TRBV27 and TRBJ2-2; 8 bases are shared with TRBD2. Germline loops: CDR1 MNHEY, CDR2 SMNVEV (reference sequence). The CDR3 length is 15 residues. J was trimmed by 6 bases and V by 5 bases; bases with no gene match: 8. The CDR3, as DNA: TGTGCCAGCAGTCGGAGCGGGAGTACCCCCGGGGAGCTGTTTTTT. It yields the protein CASSRSGSTPGELFF.

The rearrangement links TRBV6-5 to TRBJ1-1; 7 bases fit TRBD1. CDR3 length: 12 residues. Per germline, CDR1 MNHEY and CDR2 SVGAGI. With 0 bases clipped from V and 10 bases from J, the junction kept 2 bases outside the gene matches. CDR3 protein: CASSYSTGRAFF. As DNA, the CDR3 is TGTGCCAGCAGTTACTCGACAGGGCGAGCTTTCTTT.

As DNA, the CDR3 is TGTGCCATCAGAAAAGTAGCGGGGGGTCAAGAGACCCAGTACTTC. Translated: CAIRKVAGGQETQYF. The V gene is TRBV10-3, the J gene TRBJ2-5; 10 nucleotides align to TRBD2. The V gene end was trimmed by 6 bases and the J gene end by 2 bases; junction bases not matched to a gene: 6. Germline values: CDR1 ENHRY, CDR2 SYGVKD. The CDR3 has 15 amino acids.

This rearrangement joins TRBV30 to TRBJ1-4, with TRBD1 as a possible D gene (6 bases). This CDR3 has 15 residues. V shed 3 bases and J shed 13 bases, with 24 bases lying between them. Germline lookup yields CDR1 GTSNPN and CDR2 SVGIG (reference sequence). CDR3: CAWSLIDRPQLGLFF. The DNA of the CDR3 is TGTGCCTGGAGCCTCATTGACAGGCCCCAACTGGGACTGTTTTTT.

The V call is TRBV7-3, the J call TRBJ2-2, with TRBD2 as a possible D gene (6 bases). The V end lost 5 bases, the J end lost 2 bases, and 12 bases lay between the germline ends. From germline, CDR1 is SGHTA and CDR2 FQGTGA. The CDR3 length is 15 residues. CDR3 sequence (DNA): TGTGCCAGCAGCCCCGGGGCGGGAAACACCGGGGAGCTGTTTTTT. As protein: CASSPGAGNTGELFF.

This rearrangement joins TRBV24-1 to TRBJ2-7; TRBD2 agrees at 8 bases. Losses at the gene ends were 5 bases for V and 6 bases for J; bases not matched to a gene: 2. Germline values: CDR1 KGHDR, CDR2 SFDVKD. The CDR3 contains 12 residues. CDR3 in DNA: TGTGCCACCAGTGGGACTAGCTCCGAGCAGTACTTC. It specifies CATSGTSSEQYF.

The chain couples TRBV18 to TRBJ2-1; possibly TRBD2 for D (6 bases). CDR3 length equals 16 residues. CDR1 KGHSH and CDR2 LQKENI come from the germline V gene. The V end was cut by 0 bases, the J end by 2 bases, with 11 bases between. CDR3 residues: CASSPPGAGTYNEQFF. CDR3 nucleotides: TGTGCCAGCTCACCACCCGGAGCGGGTACCTACAATGAGCAGTTCTTC.

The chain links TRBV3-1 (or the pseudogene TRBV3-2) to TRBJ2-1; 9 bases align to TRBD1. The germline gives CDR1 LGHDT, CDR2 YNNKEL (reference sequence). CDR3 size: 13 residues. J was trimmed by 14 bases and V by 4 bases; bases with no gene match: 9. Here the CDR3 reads CASSLGRRDREFF. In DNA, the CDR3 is TGTGCCAGCAGCCTAGGACGGCGGGACAGGGAGTTCTTC.

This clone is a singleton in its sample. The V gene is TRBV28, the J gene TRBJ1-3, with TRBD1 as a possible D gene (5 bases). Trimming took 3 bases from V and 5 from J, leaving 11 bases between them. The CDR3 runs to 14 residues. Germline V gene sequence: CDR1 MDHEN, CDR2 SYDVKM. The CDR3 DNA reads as TGTGCCAGCAGTTTCCGGGGGAACCGAAACACCATATATTTT. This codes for CASSFRGNRNTIYF.

The CDR3 DNA reads TGTGCCAGTAGTGCTTGGGACAGGGAGGGAGAGACCCAGTACTTC. Translating it yields CASSAWDREGETQYF. The chain is built from TRBV19 and TRBJ2-5; 9 nucleotides line up with TRBD1. V was clipped by 5 bases and J by 4 bases; unmatched bases: 8. The germline V gene has CDR1 LNHDA and CDR2 SQIVND (reference sequence). The CDR3 sequence is 15 residues long.

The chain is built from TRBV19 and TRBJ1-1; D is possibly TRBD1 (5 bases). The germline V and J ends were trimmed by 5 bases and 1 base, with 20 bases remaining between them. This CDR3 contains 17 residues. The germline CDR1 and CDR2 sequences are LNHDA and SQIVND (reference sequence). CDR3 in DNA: TGTGCCAGTAGTGTTTACAGGAGTCCTAGGTGGAACACTGAAGCTTTCTTT. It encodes CASSVYRSPRWNTEAFF.

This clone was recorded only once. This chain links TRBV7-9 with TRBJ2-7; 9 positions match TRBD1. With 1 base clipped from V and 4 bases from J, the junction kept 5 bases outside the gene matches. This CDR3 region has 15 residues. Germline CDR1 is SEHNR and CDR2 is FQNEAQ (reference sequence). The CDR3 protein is CASSLGTGEVYEQYF. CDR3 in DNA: TGTGCCAGCAGCTTAGGGACAGGGGAGGTATACGAGCAGTACTTC.

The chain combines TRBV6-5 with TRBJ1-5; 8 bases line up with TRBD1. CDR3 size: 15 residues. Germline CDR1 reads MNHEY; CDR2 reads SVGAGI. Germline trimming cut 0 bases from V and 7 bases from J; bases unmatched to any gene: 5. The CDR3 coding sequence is TGTGCCAGCAGTTACTCTTTTCCAGGGGGCCAGCCCCAGCATTTT. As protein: CASSYSFPGGQPQHF.